The rows below give T cell receptor beta chains drawn from one sample of a study of T cell repertoires in ileal Crohn's disease. TCRdb keeps only in-frame clones here, not all; method: immunoSEQ multiplex PCR. The sample holds a few thousand clones, approximately 65% seen once. Sequenced sample: ileal tissue. The receptors were gathered from an adult with Crohn's disease. Each CDR3 is given with its conserved first and last residue. The order of the fields is D gene, J gene, clone size, V gene, CDR3 protein, CDR3 DNA. A D gene is named only where the DNA matches it firmly. For some rows the clone size is stated as once, few or many, or as a class when expanded; others skip it.

d_call: -
j_call: TRBJ1-2
clone_size: -
v_call: TRBV29-1
cdr3_aa: CSAMTVSYGYTF
cdr3_nt: TGCAGCGCTATGACAGTATCCTATGGCTACACCTTC

d_call: -
j_call: TRBJ1-3
clone_size: -
v_call: TRBV11-2
cdr3_aa: CASSWSAGTGNTIYF
cdr3_nt: TGTGCCAGCAGCTGGTCCGCAGGGACTGGAAACACCATATATTTT

d_call: -
j_call: TRBJ1-4
clone_size: -
v_call: TRBV15
cdr3_aa: CATSRPVQAARGELFF
cdr3_nt: TGTGCCACCAGCAGGCCAGTACAGGCGGCTCGGGGGGAACTGTTTTTT

d_call: TRBD1
j_call: TRBJ1-2
clone_size: -
v_call: TRBV28
cdr3_aa: CASGPYQRGQLYGYTF
cdr3_nt: TGTGCCAGCGGACCATACCAAAGGGGACAGCTCTATGGCTACACCTTC

d_call: -
j_call: TRBJ1-1
clone_size: once
v_call: TRBV4-3
cdr3_aa: CASSRAEADENTEAFF
cdr3_nt: TGCGCCAGCAGCCGGGCGGAGGCAGATGAGAACACTGAAGCTTTCTTT

d_call: TRBD1
j_call: TRBJ2-3
clone_size: few
v_call: TRBV9
cdr3_aa: CASSVDVGTGGTDTQYF
cdr3_nt: TGTGCCAGCAGCGTAGATGTAGGGACAGGGGGCACAGATACGCAGTATTTT

d_call: TRBD1
j_call: TRBJ1-2
clone_size: -
v_call: TRBV27
cdr3_aa: CASSLQGDYGYTF
cdr3_nt: TGTGCCAGCAGTTTGCAGGGGGACTATGGCTACACCTTC

d_call: TRBD1
j_call: TRBJ2-3
clone_size: -
v_call: TRBV6-6
cdr3_aa: CASSISGGAGDTQYF
cdr3_nt: TGTGCCAGCTCTATTTCAGGGGGCGCAGGGGATACGCAGTATTTT

d_call: TRBD1
j_call: TRBJ1-6
clone_size: -
v_call: TRBV30
cdr3_aa: CAWQWGQGYSPLHF
cdr3_nt: TGTGCCTGGCAATGGGGACAGGGGTATTCACCCCTCCACTTT

d_call: TRBD1
j_call: TRBJ2-1
clone_size: -
v_call: TRBV29-1
cdr3_aa: CSVEGQGAYSEQFF
cdr3_nt: TGCAGCGTTGAAGGTCAGGGGGCCTACAGTGAGCAGTTCTTC

d_call: TRBD1
j_call: TRBJ2-7
clone_size: -
v_call: TRBV29-1
cdr3_aa: CSAGQASSYEQYF
cdr3_nt: TGCAGCGCGGGACAGGCAAGCTCCTACGAGCAGTACTTC

d_call: TRBD1
j_call: TRBJ2-2
clone_size: -
v_call: TRBV2
cdr3_aa: CASSDIQGARTGELFF
cdr3_nt: TGTGCCAGCAGTGACATTCAGGGGGCGCGAACCGGGGAGCTGTTTTTT

d_call: -
j_call: TRBJ2-5
clone_size: few
v_call: TRBV29-1
cdr3_aa: CSVTEGGETQYF
cdr3_nt: TGCAGCGTGACTGAGGGAGGAGAGACCCAGTACTTC

d_call: TRBD1
j_call: TRBJ2-1
clone_size: -
v_call: TRBV7-2
cdr3_aa: CASSLMGTGGEQFF
cdr3_nt: TGTGCCAGCAGCTTAATGGGGACAGGGGGTGAGCAGTTCTTC

d_call: TRBD2
j_call: TRBJ2-1
clone_size: -
v_call: TRBV5-1
cdr3_aa: CASSLGTSGSSAYNEQFF
cdr3_nt: TGTGCCAGCAGCTTGGGGACTAGCGGGAGTTCGGCCTACAATGAGCAGTTCTTC

d_call: TRBD1
j_call: TRBJ1-2
clone_size: -
v_call: TRBV10-3
cdr3_aa: CAIRGQGTDGYTF
cdr3_nt: TGTGCCATCAGGGGACAGGGTACCGATGGCTACACCTTC

d_call: -
j_call: TRBJ1-3
clone_size: -
v_call: TRBV5-1
cdr3_aa: CASTETPSSGNTIYF
cdr3_nt: TGTGCCAGCACCGAGACACCCAGCTCTGGAAACACCATATATTTT

d_call: -
j_call: TRBJ1-1
clone_size: -
v_call: TRBV7-8
cdr3_aa: CASSSTGSTEAFF
cdr3_nt: TGTGCCAGCAGCTCCACAGGGAGCACTGAAGCTTTCTTT

d_call: TRBD2
j_call: TRBJ2-3
clone_size: -
v_call: TRBV6-4
cdr3_aa: CASSVAGDTDTQYF
cdr3_nt: TGTGCCAGCAGTGTTGCGGGAGACACAGATACGCAGTATTTT

d_call: TRBD2
j_call: TRBJ2-3
clone_size: -
v_call: TRBV7-7
cdr3_aa: CASSLGWASGEIPSTDTQYF
cdr3_nt: TGTGCCAGCAGCTTAGGTTGGGCTAGCGGGGAGATTCCTAGCACAGATACGCAGTATTTT

d_call: -
j_call: TRBJ1-6
clone_size: -
v_call: TRBV4-1
cdr3_aa: CASSQQASDNSPLHF
cdr3_nt: TGCGCCAGCAGCCAGCAAGCATCCGATAATTCACCCCTCCACTTT

d_call: -
j_call: TRBJ1-1
clone_size: -
v_call: TRBV5-4
cdr3_aa: CASTVQNTNTEAFF
cdr3_nt: TGTGCCAGCACCGTACAGAATACGAACACTGAAGCTTTCTTT

d_call: -
j_call: TRBJ2-2
clone_size: -
v_call: TRBV7-2
cdr3_aa: CASSQNYFTGELFF
cdr3_nt: TGTGCCAGCAGCCAAAATTACTTCACCGGGGAGCTGTTTTTT

d_call: -
j_call: TRBJ1-6
clone_size: -
v_call: TRBV4-2
cdr3_aa: CASSQDGAGESDRLHF
cdr3_nt: TGTGCCAGCAGCCAAGATGGGGCAGGGGAGAGCGATCGCCTCCACTTT

d_call: -
j_call: TRBJ2-1
clone_size: few
v_call: TRBV11-1
cdr3_aa: CASSLVSGEQFF
cdr3_nt: TGTGCCAGCAGCTTAGTGTCCGGGGAGCAGTTCTTC

d_call: TRBD1
j_call: TRBJ1-1
clone_size: few
v_call: TRBV2
cdr3_aa: CASSGQGFAEAFF
cdr3_nt: TGTGCCAGCAGTGGACAGGGGTTCGCTGAAGCTTTCTTT

d_call: TRBD1
j_call: TRBJ2-5
clone_size: -
v_call: TRBV11-2
cdr3_aa: CASSRGTGVETQYF
cdr3_nt: TGTGCCAGCAGCCGGGGGACAGGAGTGGAGACCCAGTACTTC

d_call: TRBD1
j_call: TRBJ1-4
clone_size: -
v_call: TRBV19
cdr3_aa: CASSNFDRGHEKLFF
cdr3_nt: TGTGCCAGTAGTAATTTTGACAGGGGGCATGAAAAACTGTTTTTT

d_call: -
j_call: TRBJ2-4
clone_size: -
v_call: TRBV4-1
cdr3_aa: CASSQDLGQAGNIQYF
cdr3_nt: TGCGCCAGCAGCCAAGATCTGGGGCAGGCCGGGAACATTCAGTACTTC

d_call: TRBD2
j_call: TRBJ2-1
clone_size: -
v_call: TRBV2
cdr3_aa: CARSTEREWGEQFF
cdr3_nt: TGTGCCAGATCTACGGAGCGGGAGTGGGGTGAGCAGTTCTTC

d_call: -
j_call: TRBJ1-6
clone_size: -
v_call: TRBV7-8
cdr3_aa: CASSFSRDSPLHF
cdr3_nt: TGTGCCAGCAGCTTTAGCAGGGATTCACCCCTCCACTTT

d_call: TRBD1
j_call: TRBJ1-3
clone_size: -
v_call: TRBV4-3
cdr3_aa: CASSQGTGSGNTIYF
cdr3_nt: TGCGCCAGCAGCCAGGGGACAGGCTCTGGAAACACCATATATTTT

d_call: TRBD1
j_call: TRBJ1-2
clone_size: -
v_call: TRBV28
cdr3_aa: CASETGGDGYTF
cdr3_nt: TGTGCCAGCGAGACAGGGGGCGATGGCTACACCTTC

d_call: -
j_call: TRBJ2-3
clone_size: -
v_call: TRBV6-4
cdr3_aa: CASSAGGTDTQYF
cdr3_nt: TGTGCCAGCAGTGCGGGGGGCACAGATACGCAGTATTTT

d_call: -
j_call: TRBJ2-7
clone_size: -
v_call: TRBV6-6
cdr3_aa: CASSPLSYEQYF
cdr3_nt: TGTGCCAGCAGTCCACTTTCTTACGAGCAGTACTTC

d_call: -
j_call: TRBJ1-2
clone_size: -
v_call: TRBV9
cdr3_aa: CASSLATESYGYTF
cdr3_nt: TGTGCCAGCAGCTTGGCGACAGAGAGCTATGGCTACACCTTC

d_call: -
j_call: TRBJ1-2
clone_size: -
v_call: TRBV4-2
cdr3_aa: CASSQLGNRDGAGYTF
cdr3_nt: TGTGCCAGCAGCCAGCTGGGGAACAGGGACGGAGCTGGCTACACCTTC

d_call: -
j_call: TRBJ1-1
clone_size: -
v_call: TRBV27
cdr3_aa: CASSSTPRDTEAFF
cdr3_nt: TGTGCCAGCAGTTCGACACCGAGGGACACTGAAGCTTTCTTT

d_call: -
j_call: TRBJ1-1
clone_size: once
v_call: TRBV19
cdr3_aa: CASSKGGVDTEAFF
cdr3_nt: TGTGCCAGTAGCAAGGGGGGGGTGGACACTGAAGCTTTCTTT

d_call: TRBD1
j_call: TRBJ1-4
clone_size: few
v_call: TRBV10-1
cdr3_aa: CARGGRVGEKLFF
cdr3_nt: TGCGCCAGAGGGGGCAGGGTTGGTGAAAAACTGTTTTTT

d_call: TRBD1
j_call: TRBJ1-2
clone_size: -
v_call: TRBV30
cdr3_aa: CACPQGSGYGYTF
cdr3_nt: TGTGCCTGCCCACAGGGGAGTGGGTATGGCTACACCTTC

d_call: -
j_call: TRBJ2-1
clone_size: -
v_call: TRBV2
cdr3_aa: CASSGQGGYNEQFF
cdr3_nt: TGTGCCAGCAGTGGACAGGGAGGTTACAATGAGCAGTTCTTC